What follows are 29 T cell receptor beta chains derived from one specimen sequenced in a study of CD8 T cells in ankylosing spondylitis (dated by TCRdb to about 2017). The library relied on 5' RACE. The reads were generated on an Illumina HiSeq 2500. TCRdb handled the public reads itself, with Q25 trimming in fastp and clone calling in MiXCR, and kept productive beta chains. Each record represents a unique CDR3 protein, reported with the most common genes and DNA among its rows. In this sample the table shows 130,000 or so distinct CDR3 sequences, over 6% of which occur a single time. The top ten clones comprise 12% of the sample. Specimen: blood, either unsorted or a sorted T cell fraction (not recorded which). The receptors come from a male donor with ankylosing spondylitis or in good health (not recorded which).

This clonotype has a count of ten or more. The rearrangement joins TRBV5-1 to TRBJ1-5; D remains unclear. This CDR3 is built from 13 residues. Trimming removed 2 bases at V and 2 bases at J, with 5 bases between. Germline CDR1 and CDR2: SGHRS and YFSETQ. The CDR3 loop is CASSFQGNQPQHF. The CDR3 DNA follows: TGCGCCAGCAGCTTCCAGGGCAATCAGCCCCAGCATTTT.

In this sample, this clonotype turned up many times. The gene calls are TRBV28 and TRBJ1-1, with D perhaps matching TRBD1 (6 bases). Trimming stripped 2 bases from V and 3 bases from J, with 13 bases between. CDR1 and CDR2 from the germline V gene are MDHEN and SYDVKM. This CDR3 comprises 15 residues. CDR3 sequence reads: CASSLQGTRYTEAFF. Here the CDR3 DNA reads TGTGCCAGCAGTTTACAGGGGACGCGCTACACTGAAGCTTTCTTT.

This clonotype showed up many times. This chain uses TRBV20-1 with TRBJ2-3; D perhaps matches TRBD1 (6 bases). Germline loops: CDR1 DFQATT, CDR2 SNEGSKA (reference sequence). CDR3 length equals 13 residues. Between the trimmed V and J ends, which lost 5 bases and 1 base, there was a span of 10 bases. CDR3 DNA sequence: TGCAGTGCTGAGGGACATCGCACAGATACGCAGTATTTT. Protein: CSAEGHRTDTQYF.

At least ten counts were recorded for this clonotype. The rearrangement uses TRBV20-1 and TRBJ1-4; D possibly corresponds to TRBD1 (5 bases). The CDR3 runs 17 residues. V lost 0 bases, J lost 4 bases, and 18 bases lay in between. Germline V gene data show CDR1 as DFQATT and CDR2 as SNEGSKA (reference sequence). This CDR3 reads CSARDLGARKYNEKLFF. In nucleotides, the CDR3 is TGCAGTGCTAGAGATCTAGGGGCCAGGAAATATAATGAAAAACTGTTTTTT.

CDR3 DNA: TGTGCCAGCAGTTACTCCTGGAACACTGAAGCTTTCTTT. Translation gives CASSYSWNTEAFF. The chain recombines TRBV6-6 with TRBJ1-1; no clear D. The CDR3 is 13 amino acids. Trimming shortened V by 0 bases and J by 1 base, and 3 bases separated the two germline ends. Germline V gene data show CDR1 as MNHNY and CDR2 as SVGAGI (reference sequence).

This clonotype appeared many times. J is TRBJ2-3 and V is TRBV7-9; 8 bases agree with TRBD1. This CDR3 has 14 residues. V lost 2 bases and J lost 4; bases outside the gene matches: 2. Per germline, CDR1 SEHNR and CDR2 FQNEAQ (reference sequence). The CDR3 DNA reads as TGTGCCAGCAGCTTAAGCAGGGGGCCAGATACGCAGTATTTT. It codes for CASSLSRGPDTQYF.

This clonotype showed up many times. The V call is TRBV7-8, the J call TRBJ1-1; D possibly corresponds to TRBD1 (5 bases). Germline CDR1 reads SGHVS; CDR2 reads FQNEAQ. V was cut by 3 bases and J by 4 bases, with 15 bases left in between. The CDR3 extends over 15 amino acids. The CDR3 spells CASSFREGEGTEAFF. Here the CDR3 DNA reads TGTGCCAGCAGCTTCAGGGAGGGTGAGGGCACTGAAGCTTTCTTT.

This clonotype appeared many times. The chain is built from TRBV5-1 and TRBJ2-2; D may be TRBD1 or TRBD2 (6 bases each). Germline V gene sequence: CDR1 SGHRS, CDR2 YFSETQ. Trimming removed 7 bases at V and 0 bases at J, with 16 bases between. CDR3 size: 16 residues. The CDR3 sequence is CASDRGGLTNTGELFF. The CDR3 DNA follows: TGCGCCAGCGACAGAGGGGGACTGACGAACACCGGGGAGCTGTTTTTT.

There are many counts of this clonotype. The V gene is TRBV20-1, the J gene TRBJ2-3; TRBD2 matches 8 bases. The J segment lost 0 bases and the V segment lost 0 bases, leaving 5 bases of the junction unmatched. This CDR3 region has 16 residues. Looked up from germline, CDR1 is DFQATT and CDR2 is SNEGSKA (reference sequence). The CDR3 sequence: CSARDRRGGSTDTQYF. The CDR3 coding sequence is TGCAGTGCTAGAGATCGTCGGGGGGGGAGCACAGATACGCAGTATTTT.

This clonotype was recorded at least ten times. The chain recombines TRBV4-1 with TRBJ1-2; TRBD1 matches 7 bases. Looked up from germline, CDR1 is MGHRA and CDR2 is YSYEKL. The junction had 8 bases not matched to a gene; V was cut back by 0 bases and J by 4 bases. The CDR3 length is 16 residues. DNA of the CDR3: TGCGCCAGCAGCCAAGAGGCGGCAGGGGGAGGCTATGGCTACACCTTC. It encodes CASSQEAAGGGYGYTF.

This clonotype showed up just a few times. The V call is TRBV12-3 or TRBV12-4, the J call TRBJ1-6; D might be TRBD1 (5 bases). V was pared by 7 bases and J by 9 bases, with 19 bases between. The CDR3 sequence is 15 residues long. CDR3 amino acids: CASTLEAGLGSPLHF. CDR3 coding DNA: TGTGCCAGCACCCTGGAGGCAGGGCTCGGTTCACCCCTCCACTTT.

This clonotype showed up many times. The chain couples TRBV10-3 to TRBJ2-7; D may be TRBD1 or TRBD2 (5 bases each). Trimming took off 8 bases at V and 2 bases at J, with 16 bases between the two ends. There are 14 residues in the CDR3. Germline V lookup: CDR1 ENHRY, CDR2 SYGVKD. Here the CDR3 DNA reads TGTGCCATCGGCCGGGACCCCGTGCCCTACGAGCAGTACTTC. This codes for CAIGRDPVPYEQYF.

This clonotype was picked up many times. The rearrangement links TRBV12-3 or TRBV12-4 to TRBJ2-1; D is possibly TRBD1 (5 bases). CDR3 length: 12 amino acids. V dropped 5 bases and J dropped 10 bases, with 12 bases sitting between them. Written as DNA, the CDR3 is TGTGCCAGCAGTGTCACAGGTGACGAGCAGTTCTTC. This gives the protein CASSVTGDEQFF.

This clonotype was recorded many times. This chain connects TRBV2 to TRBJ2-3, with 7 bases aligning to TRBD1. The junction had 7 bases not matched to a gene; V was cut back by 6 bases and J by 4 bases. This CDR3 region has 14 residues. Germline-derived CDR1 and CDR2 are SNHLY and FYNNEI. CDR3 residues: CASSPRTGSDTQYF. The CDR3 DNA sequence: TGTGCCAGCAGCCCCCGGACAGGATCAGATACGCAGTATTTT.

This clonotype was detected many times. This chain uses TRBV10-3 with TRBJ2-1; D is unresolved. The V gene lost 10 bases and the J gene lost 2 bases, with 12 bases spanning the gap. CDR1 and CDR2 (germline): ENHRY, SYGVKD. This CDR3 has 13 amino acids. CDR3 in amino acids: CATCPTAYNEQFF. CDR3 DNA sequence: TGTGCCACCTGCCCAACGGCCTACAATGAGCAGTTCTTC.

There are many counts of this clonotype. The rearrangement joins TRBV7-9 to TRBJ2-2; 8 bases are a match to TRBD1. The length of the CDR3 is 15 residues. Germline trimming cut 0 bases from V and 8 bases from J; bases unmatched to any gene: 5. CDR1 SEHNR and CDR2 FQNEAQ come from the germline V gene (reference sequence). The CDR3 reads CASSLASTGAGELFF. Here the CDR3 DNA reads TGTGCCAGCAGCTTAGCCTCGACAGGGGCTGGGGAGCTGTTTTTT.

This clonotype was counted many times. The chain links TRBV20-1 to TRBJ1-1, with D possibly TRBD1 on 5 matching bases. This CDR3 is 13 amino acids long. The V and J ends lost 0 bases and 1 base respectively, with 6 bases between them. Germline V CDR1 and CDR2: DFQATT, SNEGSKA (reference sequence). The CDR3 reads CSARETANTEAFF. DNA for the CDR3: TGCAGTGCTAGAGAGACAGCGAACACTGAAGCTTTCTTT.

This clonotype was found many times. The V call is TRBV9, the J call TRBJ1-3, with unresolved D. CDR1 is SGDLS and CDR2 is YYNGEE in the germline V gene. Trimming left V 0 bases short and J 0 bases short, with 7 bases between. The CDR3 extends over 15 amino acids. CDR3 protein: CASSVEGNSGNTIYF. CDR3 in DNA: TGTGCCAGCAGCGTAGAGGGAAACTCTGGAAACACCATATATTTT.

The sample holds many counts of this clonotype. The junction differs from germline at one of its ends, possibly a read error. The chain couples TRBV20-1 to TRBJ2-1; 14 bases are a match to TRBD2. Germline values: CDR1 DFQATT, CDR2 SNEGSKA (reference sequence). The CDR3 spans 17 residues. The CDR3 DNA reads TGCAGTGCGAGAGGCGGACTAGCGGGAGGAAAATCCAATGAGCAGTTCTTC. Translation: CSARGGLAGGKSNEQFF.

This clonotype came up many times. The chain couples TRBV5-6 to TRBJ2-1, with D unclear. V was pared by 0 bases and J by 15 bases, with 10 bases between. Looked up from germline, CDR1 is SGHDT and CDR2 is YYEEEE. CDR3 length equals 11 residues. The CDR3, as DNA: TGTGCCAGCAGCTTGGGTGTCCAGGTGTTCTTC. This encodes CASSLGVQVFF.

This clonotype was seen at least ten times. The chain carries TRBV29-1 and TRBJ1-4, with 11 positions matching TRBD1. After removal of 7 bases from V and 8 bases from J, the junction contained 6 bases not matched to a gene. Germline CDR1 reads SQVTM; CDR2 reads ANQGSEA. CDR3 length: 13 amino acids. CDR3 sequence reads: CSGGQGAGEKLFF. CDR3 DNA: TGCAGCGGCGGACAGGGGGCCGGGGAAAAACTGTTTTTT.

This clonotype has at least ten counts. This chain joins TRBV28 and TRBJ2-3, with 7 positions matching TRBD2. Germline lookup yields CDR1 MDHEN and CDR2 SYDVKM. The V and J ends lost 4 bases and 11 bases, in that order; junction bases with no gene match: 3. CDR3 length: 11 residues. DNA for the CDR3: TGTGCCAGCAGTTCCGGGACTATGCAGTATTTT. Amino acids: CASSSGTMQYF. The whole variable domain, filled in from reference TRBV28 and TRBJ2-3, reads DVKVTQSSRYLVKRTGEKVFLECVQDMDHENMFWYRQDPGLGLRLIYFSYDVKMKEKGDIPEGYSVSREKKERFSLILESASTNQTSMYLCASSSGTMQYFGPGTRLTVL.

Many counts were recorded for this clonotype. This sequence joins TRBV28 and TRBJ2-1; a possible D gene is TRBD2 (6 bases). Germline V gives CDR1 MDHEN, CDR2 SYDVKM. The CDR3 is 16 residues long. V was cut by 2 bases and J by 3 bases, with 14 bases left in between. CDR3 residues: CASSLRYSGNYNEQFF. In DNA, the CDR3 is TGTGCCAGCAGTTTAAGATATAGCGGAAACTACAATGAGCAGTTCTTC.

This clonotype showed up many times. V and J are TRBV5-1 and TRBJ2-5; TRBD2 agrees at 13 bases. CDR1 is SGHRS, CDR2 YFSETQ, per germline. The CDR3 runs 15 residues. Trimming cost V 2 bases and J 5 bases; bases outside gene matches: 3. This chain's CDR3 is CASSLGTSGVETQYF. The CDR3 DNA reads TGCGCCAGCAGCTTAGGGACTAGCGGGGTTGAGACCCAGTACTTC.

In this sample, this clonotype turned up many times. Written as DNA, the CDR3 is TGTGCCAGCAGCCTATACGGGGGGCCGTCCTACGAGCAGTACTTC. It yields the protein CASSLYGGPSYEQYF. This chain uses TRBV27 with TRBJ2-7; the D gene is possibly TRBD2 (7 bases). CDR3 length: 15 residues. Trimming took off 6 bases at V and 1 base at J, with 16 bases between the two ends. CDR1 MNHEY and CDR2 SMNVEV come from the germline V gene (reference sequence).

This clonotype was seen at least ten times. The rearrangement joins TRBV7-2 to TRBJ1-5, with TRBD1 matching over 11 bases. Germline values: CDR1 SGHTA, CDR2 FQGNSA. V trimming: 2 bases; J trimming: 4 bases; junction bases outside the gene matches: 4. This CDR3 comprises 16 residues. CDR3 coding DNA: TGTGCCAGCAGCTTAAGGGACAGGGGGGCTAATCAGCCCCAGCATTTT. Translating gives CASSLRDRGANQPQHF.

The rearrangement joins TRBV7-3 to TRBJ1-1, with D hard to call. With 2 bases removed from V and 2 bases from J, the gap between germline ends came to 9 bases. This CDR3 is 14 amino acids long. CDR1 SGHTA and CDR2 FQGTGA come from the germline V gene. The CDR3 loop is CASSLLGSNTEAFF. The CDR3 DNA reads TGTGCCAGCAGCTTACTGGGCAGTAACACTGAAGCTTTCTTT.

The chain joins TRBV20-1 to TRBJ1-4, with D tentatively TRBD1 (6 bases). Germline V gene lookup returns CDR1 DFQATT and CDR2 SNEGSKA (reference sequence). Trimming took 6 bases from V and 5 from J, leaving 19 bases between them. There are 15 residues in the CDR3. The CDR3 loop is CSAKMGATANEKLFF. CDR3 nucleotides: TGCAGTGCCAAAATGGGGGCGACGGCAAATGAAAAACTGTTTTTT.

The chain carries TRBV4-1 and TRBJ2-7; the match to TRBD1 covers 10 bases. The length of the CDR3 is 15 residues. The junction had 9 bases not matched to a gene; V was cut back by 6 bases and J by 4 bases. Germline V CDR1 and CDR2: MGHRA, YSYEKL. CDR3 bases: TGCGCCAGCAGACCCGGGACAGGGGTTATTTACGAGCAGTACTTC. Protein: CASRPGTGVIYEQYF.